This paragraph covers one T cell receptor (beta chain) sequence. Its antigen remains unknown. The data originate from a study of T cells in Graves' hyperthyroidism and ophthalmopathy. The V gene's germline CDR1 is LNHNV and CDR2 YYDKDF (reference sequence). The CDR3 contains 12 residues. The germline V and J ends were trimmed by 3 bases and 4 bases, with 6 bases remaining between them. Study findings and constraints: Before onset, ophthalmopathy was predicted by the model a median about 6.2 months earlier.

Patients with ophthalmopathy all had a Clinical Activity Score of at least 3, a NOSPECS grade of at least 4 and duration under 3 months. The CDR3 regions of TCR beta were amplified from RNA transcripts. When the TCR CDR3 underwent first-round RT-PCR, the HTBI primer set was used. TCRdb fed the multiplex PCR reads into MiXCR, producing one record per CDR3 protein. The sample records about 380,000 distinct CDR3 sequences, around 18% being singletons. Sequencing used blood. The receptor comes from a man aged 18 to 35 with Graves' ophthalmopathy. The V call is TRBV15, the J call TRBJ1-1, with D perhaps TRBD1 (5 bases). The CDR3 sequence is CATSSQGTEAFF. The CDR3 DNA follows: TGTGCCACCAGCAGCCAGGGCACTGAAGCTTTCTTT.